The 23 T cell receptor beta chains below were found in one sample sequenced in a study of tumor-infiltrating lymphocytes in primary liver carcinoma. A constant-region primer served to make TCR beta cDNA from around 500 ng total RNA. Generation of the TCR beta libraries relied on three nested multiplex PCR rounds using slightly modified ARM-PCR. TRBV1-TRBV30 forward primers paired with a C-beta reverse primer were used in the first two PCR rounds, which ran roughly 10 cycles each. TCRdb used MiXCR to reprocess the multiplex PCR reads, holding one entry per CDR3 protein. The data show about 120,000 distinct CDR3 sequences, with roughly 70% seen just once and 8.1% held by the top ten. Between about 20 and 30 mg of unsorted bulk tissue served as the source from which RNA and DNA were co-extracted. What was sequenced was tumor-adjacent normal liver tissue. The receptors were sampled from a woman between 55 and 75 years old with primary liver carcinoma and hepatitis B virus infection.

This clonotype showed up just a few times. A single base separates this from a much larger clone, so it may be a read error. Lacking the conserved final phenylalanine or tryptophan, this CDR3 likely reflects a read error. The CDR3 protein is CASSDALRNEQFL. The CDR3 DNA reads as TGTGCCAGCAGTGATGCGTTGCGCAATGAGCAGTTCCTC. The chain joins TRBV25-1 to TRBJ2-1; D unclear. The CDR3 runs to 13 residues. With 3 bases removed from V and 6 bases from J, the gap between germline ends came to 9 bases. Germline loops: CDR1 MGHDK, CDR2 SYGVNS.

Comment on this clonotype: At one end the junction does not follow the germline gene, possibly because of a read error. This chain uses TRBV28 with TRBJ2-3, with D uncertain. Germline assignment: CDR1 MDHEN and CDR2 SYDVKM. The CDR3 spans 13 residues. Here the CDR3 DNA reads TGTGCCAGCAGTTTACAGCAGGCAGATACGCGGTATTTT. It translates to CASSLQQADTRYF.

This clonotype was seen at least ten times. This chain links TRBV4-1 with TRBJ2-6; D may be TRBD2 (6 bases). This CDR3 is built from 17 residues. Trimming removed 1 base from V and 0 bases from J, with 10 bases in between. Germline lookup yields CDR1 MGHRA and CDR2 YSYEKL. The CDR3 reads CASSQAGASSGANVLTF. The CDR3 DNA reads TGCGCCAGCAGCCAAGCGGGAGCCTCCTCTGGGGCCAACGTCCTGACTTTC.

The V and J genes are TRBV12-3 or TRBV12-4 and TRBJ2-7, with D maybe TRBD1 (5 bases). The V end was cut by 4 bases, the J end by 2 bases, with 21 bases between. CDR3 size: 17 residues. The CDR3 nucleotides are TGTGCCAGCAGTTCCTCAGGGCCCCCTAAATATACCTACGAGCAGTACTTC. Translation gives CASSSSGPPKYTYEQYF.

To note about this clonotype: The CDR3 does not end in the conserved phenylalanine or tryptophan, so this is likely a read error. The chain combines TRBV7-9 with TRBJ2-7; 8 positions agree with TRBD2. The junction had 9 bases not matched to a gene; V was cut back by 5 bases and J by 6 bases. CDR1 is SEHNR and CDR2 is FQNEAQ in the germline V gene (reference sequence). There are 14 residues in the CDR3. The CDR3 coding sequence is TGTGCCAGCAGCCTTGGAACGGGAGGGCGCGAGCAGTACATC. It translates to CASSLGTGGREQYI.

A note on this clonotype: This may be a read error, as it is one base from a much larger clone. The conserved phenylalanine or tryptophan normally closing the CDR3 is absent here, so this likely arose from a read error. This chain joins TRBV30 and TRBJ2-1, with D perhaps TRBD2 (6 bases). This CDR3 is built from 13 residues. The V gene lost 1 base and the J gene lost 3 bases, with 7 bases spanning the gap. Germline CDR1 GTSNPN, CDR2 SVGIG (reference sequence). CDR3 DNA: TGTGCCTGGAGTGCGGGACTCTACAATGAGCAGTTCTCC. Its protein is CAWSAGLYNEQFS.

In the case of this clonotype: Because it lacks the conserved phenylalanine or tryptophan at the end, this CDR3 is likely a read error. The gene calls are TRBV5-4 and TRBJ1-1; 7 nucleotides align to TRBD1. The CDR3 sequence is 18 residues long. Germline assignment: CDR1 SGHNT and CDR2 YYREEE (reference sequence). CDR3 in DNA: TGTGCCAGCAGCTTGGTGGTTGGTGGCAGGGGGATCAGTACTGAGGCTTTCCTT. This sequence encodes CASSLVVGGRGISTEAFL.

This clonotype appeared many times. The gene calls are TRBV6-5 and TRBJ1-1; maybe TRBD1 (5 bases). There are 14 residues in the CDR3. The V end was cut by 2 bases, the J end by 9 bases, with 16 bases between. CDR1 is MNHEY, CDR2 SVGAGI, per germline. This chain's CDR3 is CASSYDVSQGKAFF. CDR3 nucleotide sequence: TGTGCCAGCAGTTACGATGTTTCCCAGGGTAAAGCTTTCTTT.

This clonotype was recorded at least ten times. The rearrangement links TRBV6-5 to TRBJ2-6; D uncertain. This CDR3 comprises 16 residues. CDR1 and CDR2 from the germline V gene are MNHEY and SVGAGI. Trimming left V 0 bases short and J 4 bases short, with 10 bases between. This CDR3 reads CASSYSFESGANVLTF. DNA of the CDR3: TGTGCCAGCAGTTACTCGTTTGAGTCCGGGGCCAACGTCCTGACTTTC.

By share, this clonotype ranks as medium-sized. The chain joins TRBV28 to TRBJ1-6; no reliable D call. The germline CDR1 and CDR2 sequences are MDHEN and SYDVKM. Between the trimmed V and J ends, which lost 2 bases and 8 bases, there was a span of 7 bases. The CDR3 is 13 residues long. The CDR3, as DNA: TGTGCCAGCAGTTTAGAGCAAGATTCACCCCTCCACTTT. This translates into CASSLEQDSPLHF.

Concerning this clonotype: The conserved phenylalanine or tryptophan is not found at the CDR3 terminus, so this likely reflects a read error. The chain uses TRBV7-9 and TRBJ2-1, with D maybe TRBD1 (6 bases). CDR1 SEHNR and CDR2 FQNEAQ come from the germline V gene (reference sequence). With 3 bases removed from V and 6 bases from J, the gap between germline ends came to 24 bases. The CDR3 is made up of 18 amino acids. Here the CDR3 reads CASSLFGTQVFPFNEQFS. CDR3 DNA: TGTGCCAGCAGCTTGTTCGGGACACAAGTCTTCCCCTTCAATGAGCAGTTCTCC.

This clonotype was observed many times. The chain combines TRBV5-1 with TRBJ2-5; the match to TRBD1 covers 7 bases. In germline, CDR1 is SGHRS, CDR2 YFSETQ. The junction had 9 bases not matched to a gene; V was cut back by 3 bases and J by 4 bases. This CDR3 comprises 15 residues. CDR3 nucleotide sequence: TGCGCCAGCAGCTCAGGACAGGCCCAAGGAGAGACCCAGTACTTC. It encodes CASSSGQAQGETQYF.

The CDR3 DNA is TGCAGCGTTGAAGCCCACCCCGGGACAGGGGGTACTGGGGCCAACGTCCTGACTTTC. This encodes CSVEAHPGTGGTGANVLTF. The chain links TRBV29-1 to TRBJ2-6; TRBD1 agrees at 11 bases. The CDR3 runs to 19 residues. Germline values: CDR1 SQVTM, CDR2 ANQGSEA. The J segment lost 2 bases and the V segment lost 1 base, leaving 10 bases of the junction unmatched.

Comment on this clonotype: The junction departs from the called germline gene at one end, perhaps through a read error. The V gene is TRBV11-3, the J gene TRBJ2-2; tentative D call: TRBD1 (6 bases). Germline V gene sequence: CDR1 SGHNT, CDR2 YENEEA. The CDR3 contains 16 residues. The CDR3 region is CASRLRGAGDTGELFF. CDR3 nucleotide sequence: TGCGCCAGCAGGTTAAGAGGTGCAGGGGACACCGGGGAGCTGTTTTTT. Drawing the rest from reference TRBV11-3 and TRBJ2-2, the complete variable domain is EAGVVQSPRYKIIEKKQPVAFWCNPISGHNTLYWYLQNLGQGPELLIRYENEEAVDDSQLPKDRFSAERLKGVDSTLKIQPAELGDSAVYLCASRLRGAGDTGELFFGEGSRLTVL.

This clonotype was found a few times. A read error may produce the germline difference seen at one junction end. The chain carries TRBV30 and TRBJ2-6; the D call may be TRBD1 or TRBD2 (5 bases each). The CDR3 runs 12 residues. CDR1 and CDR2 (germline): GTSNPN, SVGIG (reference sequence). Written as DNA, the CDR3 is TGTGCAGCTGGGAGTGGGGCCAACGTCCCGACTTTC. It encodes CAAGSGANVPTF.

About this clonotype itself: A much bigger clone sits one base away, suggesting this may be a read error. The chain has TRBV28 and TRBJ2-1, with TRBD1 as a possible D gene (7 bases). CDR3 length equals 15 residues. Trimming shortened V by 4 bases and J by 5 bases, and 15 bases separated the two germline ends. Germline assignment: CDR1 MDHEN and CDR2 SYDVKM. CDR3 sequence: CASSSTGRRHNEQFF. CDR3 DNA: TGTGCCAGCAGTTCGACAGGGAGGCGGCACAATGAGCAGTTCTTC.

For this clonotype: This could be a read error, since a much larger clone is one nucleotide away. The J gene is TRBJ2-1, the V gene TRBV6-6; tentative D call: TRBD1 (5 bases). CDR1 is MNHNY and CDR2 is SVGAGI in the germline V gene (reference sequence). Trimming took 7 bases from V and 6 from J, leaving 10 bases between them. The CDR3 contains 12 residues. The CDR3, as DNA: TGTGCCAGCATCCAAGGGGCCAATGAGCAGTTCTTC. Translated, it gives CASIQGANEQFF.

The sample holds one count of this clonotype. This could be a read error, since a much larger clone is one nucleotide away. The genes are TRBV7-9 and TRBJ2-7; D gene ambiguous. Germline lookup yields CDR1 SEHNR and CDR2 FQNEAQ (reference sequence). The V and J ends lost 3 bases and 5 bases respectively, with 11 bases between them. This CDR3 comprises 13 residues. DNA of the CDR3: TGTGCCAGCAGCTTCTGGAACGAGGACGAGCAGTACTTC. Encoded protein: CASSFWNEDEQYF.

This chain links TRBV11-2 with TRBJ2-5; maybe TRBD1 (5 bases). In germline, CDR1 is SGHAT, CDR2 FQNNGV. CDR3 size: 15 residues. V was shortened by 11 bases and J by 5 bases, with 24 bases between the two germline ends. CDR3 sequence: CADSSRIGEGETQYF. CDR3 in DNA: TGTGCCGACAGCTCAAGGATAGGGGAAGGGGAGACCCAGTACTTC.

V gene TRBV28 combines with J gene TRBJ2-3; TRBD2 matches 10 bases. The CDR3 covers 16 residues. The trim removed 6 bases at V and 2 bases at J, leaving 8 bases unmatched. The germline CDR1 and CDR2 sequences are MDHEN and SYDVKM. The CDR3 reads CASRHWTSGITDTQYF. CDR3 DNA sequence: TGTGCCAGCAGACACTGGACTAGCGGAATCACAGATACGCAGTATTTT.

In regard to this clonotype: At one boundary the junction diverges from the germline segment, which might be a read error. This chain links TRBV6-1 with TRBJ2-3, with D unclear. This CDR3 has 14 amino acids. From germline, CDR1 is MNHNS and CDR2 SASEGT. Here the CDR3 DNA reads TGTGCCAGCAGTGATGGTGGCCCTATAGATACCCAGTATTTT. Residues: CASSDGGPIDTQYF.

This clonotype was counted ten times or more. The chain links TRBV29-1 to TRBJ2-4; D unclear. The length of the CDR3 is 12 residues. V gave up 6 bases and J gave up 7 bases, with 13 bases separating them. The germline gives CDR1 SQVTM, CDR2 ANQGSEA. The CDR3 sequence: CSVFVQNNIQYF. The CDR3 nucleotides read TGCAGCGTCTTCGTCCAAAATAACATTCAGTACTTC.

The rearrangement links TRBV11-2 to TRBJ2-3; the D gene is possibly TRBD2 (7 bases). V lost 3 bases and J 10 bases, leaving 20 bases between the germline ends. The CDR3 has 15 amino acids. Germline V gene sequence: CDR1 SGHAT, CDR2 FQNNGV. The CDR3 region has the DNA TGTGCCAGCAGCTTTAGGGGGGGAAAAAGGGCTGCGCAGTATTTT. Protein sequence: CASSFRGGKRAAQYF.